The present entry profiles one T cell receptor beta chain with its context. The data were taken from a study of blood T cell repertoires in COVID-19. Authors' data handling: Reference gene primers were amplified, and this amplification served to estimate nucleated cell counts. TCRdb's table, derived via immunoSEQ multiplex PCR, lists solely in-frame clones and lacks some. That table is the source of V, J and clone size, and D and trimming were worked out from the DNA. The sample shows around 250,000 clones, roughly 90% of them seen only once. CDR3 size: 16 residues. Trimming cost V 5 bases and J 1 base, with 17 bases left between them. Germline CDR1 is SEHNR and CDR2 is FQNEAQ (reference sequence).

Source material: peripheral blood. This chain joins TRBV7-9 and TRBJ2-5; TRBD2 might be the D (5 bases). The clonotype comes from a woman aged 40 to 50 who had recovered from COVID-19. The CDR3 reads CASSGGPIGVQETQYF. CDR3 DNA sequence: TGTGCCAGCAGCGGAGGACCTATTGGGGTCCAAGAGACCCAGTACTTC. The full variable domain, in which reference TRBV7-9 and TRBJ2-5 provide the parts outside the CDR3, is DTGVSQNPRHKITKRGQNVTFRCDPISEHNRLYWYRQTLGQGPEFLTYFQNEAQLEKSRLLSDRFSAERPKGSFSTLEIQRTEQGDSAMYLCASSGGPIGVQETQYFGPGTRLLVL.